These T cell receptor beta chains were read from a single sample in a study of naive and memory T cell subsets. TCRdb re-called the UMI-ligation and nested PCR reads through MiXCR, storing one row per CDR3 protein. The table lists over 110,000 distinct CDR3 sequences, approximately 20% of them singletons, with more than 0.6% in the top ten. Material for sequencing was naive CD8+ T cells from blood. Receptor source: a human donor in good health. The CDR3 runs from the conserved cysteine through the conserved F or W. A D gene is named only where the DNA matches it firmly. A clone size is listed for some rows: how often the clone was seen (once, few, many), or a class if it is expanded.

cdr3_nt cdr3_aa cdr3_length clone_size d_call j_call v_call
TGCAGCGTTGAAGTTGCAGGGTGGAACACTGAAGCTTTCTTT CSVEVAGWNTEAFF 14 NA NA TRBJ1-1 TRBV29-1
TGCAGTGACGTCCCGGTGGGAGGCAATGAGCAGTTCTTC CSDVPVGGNEQFF 13 NA NA TRBJ2-1 TRBV20-1
TGTGCCAGCGGCGGGCCGAGAACCTACGAGCAGTACTTC CASGGPRTYEQYF 13 many NA TRBJ2-7 TRBV3-1
TGTGCCACCAGCGGATCCAGGGTCACCACAGATACGCAGTATTTT CATSGSRVTTDTQYF 15 few NA TRBJ2-3 TRBV15
TGCAGCGTTGATGGGACTAGCGGGAGCAGGTCCTACAATGAGCAGTTCTTC CSVDGTSGSRSYNEQFF 17 NA TRBD2 TRBJ2-1 TRBV29-1
TGTGCCACACAGGGGGCGGCTAATGAAAAACTGTTTTTT CATQGAANEKLFF 13 few TRBD1 TRBJ1-4 TRBV15
TGTGCCAGCAGCTCCCCGACCTCCTACGAGCAGTACTTC CASSSPTSYEQYF 13 NA NA TRBJ2-7 TRBV7-9
TGTGCCAGCAGTTTATGGGCTAGCGGGTTTATCGGGGAGCTGTTTTTT CASSLWASGFIGELFF 16 NA TRBD2 TRBJ2-2 TRBV28
TGTGCCAGCAGCCCGGGACTAGCGGGAGGGACCCAGTACGAGCAGTACTTC CASSPGLAGGTQYEQYF 17 NA TRBD2 TRBJ2-7 TRBV5-4
TGCAGTGCTAGAGACGGACAGGGCGAAGAGACCCAGTACTTC CSARDGQGEETQYF 14 NA TRBD1 TRBJ2-5 TRBV20-1
TGTGCCAGCAGTTTTAACGAGGGATTGGGGTATGGCTACACCTTC CASSFNEGLGYGYTF 15 NA NA TRBJ1-2 TRBV6-5
TGTGCCAGCAGTTTTATAGGCGATGAGCAGTTCTTC CASSFIGDEQFF 12 once NA TRBJ2-1 TRBV12-3/TRBV12-4
TGCGCCAGCAGCCAATCTACAGATTTAAACACCATATATTTT CASSQSTDLNTIYF 14 NA NA TRBJ1-3 TRBV4-1
TGTGCCAGCAGCTTAGATGGTCCACAAGATGAGCAGTTCTTC CASSLDGPQDEQFF 14 few NA TRBJ2-1 TRBV11-2
TGTGCCAGCAGTATGATGACCGGGGTAATGAACACTGAAGCTTTCTTT CASSMMTGVMNTEAFF 16 NA NA TRBJ1-1 TRBV28
TGTGCCAGCAGCTCCCGGGACAGGGAAGACAATGAGCAGTTCTTC CASSSRDREDNEQFF 15 few TRBD1 TRBJ2-1 TRBV11-3
TGTGCCAGCAGTGACCCCCCATGGGGGGGGGCCGGGGAGCTGTTTTTT CASSDPPWGGAGELFF 16 NA TRBD2 TRBJ2-2 TRBV2
TGCAGCGTTGAGGGCAGGGCTACCACCGGGGAGCTGTTTTTT CSVEGRATTGELFF 14 few NA TRBJ2-2 TRBV29-1
TGTGCCACCAGTGATTTCGTAGCGGTAAACACCGGGGAGCTGTTTTTT CATSDFVAVNTGELFF 16 few NA TRBJ2-2 TRBV24-1
TGTGCCAGCAGCCGGCCCGTGACAGGGTCGAGAACAGATACGCAGTATTTT CASSRPVTGSRTDTQYF 17 few TRBD1 TRBJ2-3 TRBV11-2
TGTGCCACCAGCAGCGTCGGGGAGGCTGTTAAGCCCCAGCATTTT CATSSVGEAVKPQHF 15 NA NA TRBJ1-5 TRBV15
TGTGCCAGCAGTACCCTGGGACAAGTCAATCAGCCCCAGCATTTT CASSTLGQVNQPQHF 15 few NA TRBJ1-5 TRBV28
TGTGCCAGCAGGGGACTAGCGGAACTCTACAATGAGCAGTTCTTC CASRGLAELYNEQFF 15 NA TRBD2 TRBJ2-1 TRBV28
TGTGCCAGCTCCCCCGGCAGCTCCTACAATGAGCAGTTCTTC CASSPGSSYNEQFF 14 few NA TRBJ2-1 TRBV9
TGTGCCACCACTCGTTTGAAACGGGGTGTTCTTGAAGCTTTCTTT CATTRLKRGVLEAFF 15 NA NA TRBJ1-1 TRBV24-1
TGTGCCAGCAGTGCCAACTACGAGCAGTACTTC CASSANYEQYF 11 few NA TRBJ2-7 TRBV12-3/TRBV12-4
TGCGCCAGCAGCCAAGTTTCCGGGGGGGATCCCTACGAGCAGTACTTC CASSQVSGGDPYEQYF 16 NA TRBD2 TRBJ2-7 TRBV4-1
TGCAGCGTTCGTGATAGCGACACCTACGAGCAGTACTTC CSVRDSDTYEQYF 13 NA NA TRBJ2-7 TRBV29-1
TGTGCCAGCAGCTTAGATAGCGGGAGCGAGAATGAGCAGTTCTTC CASSLDSGSENEQFF 15 NA TRBD2 TRBJ2-1 TRBV7-3